This T cell receptor (beta chain) was captured in a study of T cells in localized non-small cell lung cancer. Study-level findings and limits: It was uninvolved adjacent lung that showed the highest T cell clonality, exceeding tumor. Median detection of top 100 tumor clones in adjacent lung was around 60 clones. Patients showing higher blood T cell density tended to see longer overall survival. Only one tumor region was sequenced, so heterogeneity remains possible.

V lost 0 bases, J lost 1 base, and 10 bases lay in between. In germline, CDR1 is SGDLS, CDR2 YYNGEE. CDR3 length: 16 residues. Some clones are missing from TCRdb's copy, which holds only in-frame ones; the method was immunoSEQ multiplex PCR. The sample consists of about 75,000 clones, approximately 80% of them appearing once. Worth noting for this clone: The antigen is unknown.

The material was peripheral blood, obtained before any cancer treatment. The chain recombines TRBV9 with TRBJ2-2, with D perhaps TRBD2 (6 bases). This clonotype was obtained from a female donor aged 60 or older with stage I lung adenocarcinoma. The CDR3 DNA sequence: TGTGCCAGCAGCGTAGGGCCCGGGGGGAACACCGGGGAGCTGTTTTTT. It yields the protein CASSVGPGGNTGELFF.